These 14 T cell receptor beta chains share one sample of origin, sequenced in a study of OX40 agonist ivuxolimab in advanced cancers. TCRdb's table, derived via immunoSEQ multiplex PCR, lists solely in-frame clones and lacks some. The table records about 46,000 clones, roughly nine tenths of them present only once. The sample here was CD4+ or CD8+ T cells sorted from blood, taken in a trial of the OX40 agonist ivuxolimab. These receptors originate from an adult with an advanced solid tumor such as melanoma, head and neck, liver or kidney cancer.

CDR3 amino acids: CASSQDLLAKNIQYF. CDR3 sequence (DNA): TGCGCCAGCAGCCAAGATCTGTTAGCCAAAAACATTCAGTACTTC. The chain carries TRBV4-1 and TRBJ2-4, with D hard to call. With 0 bases removed from V and 0 bases from J, the gap between germline ends came to 6 bases. Germline lookup yields CDR1 MGHRA and CDR2 YSYEKL. The CDR3 extends over 15 amino acids.

J is TRBJ1-2 and V is TRBV7-9; 7 bases map to TRBD1. With V trimmed by 4 bases and J by 1 base, 15 bases remained unmatched. Germline V gives CDR1 SEHNR, CDR2 FQNEAQ (reference sequence). This CDR3 has 18 amino acids. The CDR3 here is CASSSLPPGTVINYGYTF. As DNA, the CDR3 is TGTGCCAGCAGCTCACTACCTCCCGGGACAGTGATTAACTATGGCTACACCTTC.

The genes are TRBV5-1 and TRBJ2-2; 8 positions agree with TRBD1. CDR1 SGHRS and CDR2 YFSETQ come from the germline V gene. There are 15 residues in the CDR3. J was trimmed by 6 bases and V by 7 bases; bases with no gene match: 11. The CDR3 region is CASFERTGRAGELFF. In DNA, the CDR3 is TGCGCCAGCTTTGAAAGGACAGGGCGCGCCGGGGAGCTGTTTTTT. Drawing the rest from reference TRBV5-1 and TRBJ2-2, the complete variable domain is KAGVTQTPRYLIKTRGQQVTLSCSPISGHRSVSWYQQTPGQGLQFLFEYFSETQRNKGNFPGRFSGRQFSNSRSEMNVSTLELGDSALYLCASFERTGRAGELFFGEGSRLTVL.

The genes are TRBV28 and TRBJ2-5; 8 bases are a match to TRBD2. V dropped 1 base and J dropped 4; count of bases not matched to a gene: 14. Germline V gene sequence: CDR1 MDHEN, CDR2 SYDVKM. The CDR3 contains 18 residues. This CDR3 reads CASSLYTSGTRGGETQYF. CDR3 coding DNA: TGTGCCAGCAGTTTATATACTAGCGGTACCCGGGGGGGAGAGACCCAGTACTTC.

The genes are TRBV10-3 and TRBJ1-3; 10 bases match TRBD1. Germline lookup yields CDR1 ENHRY and CDR2 SYGVKD. CDR3 length: 16 residues. After removal of 5 bases from V and 1 base from J, the junction contained 5 bases not matched to a gene. The CDR3 loop is CAISKGQGSSGNTIYF. DNA for the CDR3: TGTGCCATCAGTAAGGGACAGGGGTCATCTGGAAACACCATATATTTT.

Here the CDR3 DNA reads TGCGCCAGCAGCCAAGACAATCTTGGCCTTTCAACTAATGAAAAACTGTTTTTT. Protein product: CASSQDNLGLSTNEKLFF. V and J are TRBV4-3 and TRBJ1-4; D is ambiguous. CDR1 and CDR2 (germline): LGHNA, YSLEER. CDR3 size: 18 residues. Trimming stripped 0 bases from V and 0 bases from J, with 14 bases between.

The genes are TRBV13 and TRBJ2-7; no definite D call. Germline V gives CDR1 PRHDT, CDR2 FYEKMQ (reference sequence). This CDR3 has 11 amino acids. Trimming removed 3 bases from V and 3 bases from J, with 3 bases in between. CDR3 sequence reads: CASSFGYEQYF. The CDR3 DNA is TGTGCCAGCAGCTTCGGCTACGAGCAGTACTTC.

The rearrangement uses TRBV27 and TRBJ2-7; no clear D gene. The CDR3 spans 14 residues. From germline, CDR1 is MNHEY and CDR2 SMNVEV (reference sequence). Trimming removed 3 bases from V and 3 bases from J, with 12 bases in between. The CDR3 reads CASSLVQEHYEQYF. The CDR3 DNA follows: TGTGCCAGCAGTTTGGTGCAGGAGCACTACGAGCAGTACTTC.

This clone was seen only a few times. This chain connects TRBV6-5 to TRBJ2-3, with a tentative D call TRBD2 (5 bases). Between the trimmed V and J ends, which lost 0 bases and 4 bases, there was a span of 11 bases. Germline assignment: CDR1 MNHEY and CDR2 SVGAGI. The CDR3 spans 15 residues. CDR3 sequence (DNA): TGTGCCAGCAGTTACTCGACCCTAGCTTCAGATACGCAGTATTTT. It codes for CASSYSTLASDTQYF.

V gene TRBV2 combines with J gene TRBJ1-2; no definite D call. V dropped 7 bases and J dropped 6 bases, with 12 bases sitting between them. The CDR3 is 12 amino acids. Per the germline V gene, CDR1 is SNHLY and CDR2 is FYNNEI. CDR3 loop: CASIPTIDGYTF. The CDR3 coding sequence is TGTGCCAGCATTCCGACGATAGATGGCTACACCTTC. The full variable domain, its missing parts supplied by reference TRBV2 and TRBJ1-2, is EPEVTQTPSHQVTQMGQEVILRCVPISNHLYFYWYRQILGQKVEFLVSFYNNEISEKSEIFDDQFSVERPDGSNFTLKIRSTKLEDSAMYFCASIPTIDGYTFGSGTRLTVV.

This clone was detected a few times. The rearrangement links TRBV10-3 to TRBJ1-1; D ambiguous. Germline CDR1 and CDR2: ENHRY and SYGVKD. V was shortened by 4 bases and J by 4 bases, with 10 bases between the two germline ends. The CDR3 runs to 13 residues. The CDR3 loop reads CAISVYGTTEAFF. The CDR3 region has the DNA TGTGCCATCAGTGTTTACGGAACCACTGAAGCTTTCTTT.

DNA for the CDR3: TGCGCCAGTGATCCGGGACAGAGTAACAATCAGCCCCAGCATTTT. It translates to CASDPGQSNNQPQHF. V gene TRBV10-1 combines with J gene TRBJ1-5; 7 bases align to TRBD1. The J segment lost 3 bases and the V segment lost 9 bases, leaving 11 bases of the junction unmatched. From germline, CDR1 is WNHNN and CDR2 SYGVQD (reference sequence). The length of the CDR3 is 15 residues.

This chain links TRBV19 with TRBJ2-7; D gene unclear. Per germline, CDR1 LNHDA and CDR2 SQIVND (reference sequence). CDR3 size: 13 residues. The V gene lost 3 bases and the J gene lost 2 bases, with 8 bases spanning the gap. CDR3 sequence (DNA): TGTGCCAGTAGTATCGGAGAGGCCTACGAGCAGTACTTC. Encoded protein: CASSIGEAYEQYF.

V gene TRBV9 combines with J gene TRBJ2-2, with D possibly called TRBD1 or TRBD2 (5 bases each). Trimming removed 0 bases from V and 3 bases from J, with 18 bases in between. The CDR3 loop spans 18 amino acids. Germline V gene lookup returns CDR1 SGDLS and CDR2 YYNGEE. The CDR3 region is CASSVETGRAPDTGELFF. DNA for the CDR3: TGTGCCAGCAGCGTAGAAACGGGGCGAGCGCCAGACACCGGGGAGCTGTTTTTT.